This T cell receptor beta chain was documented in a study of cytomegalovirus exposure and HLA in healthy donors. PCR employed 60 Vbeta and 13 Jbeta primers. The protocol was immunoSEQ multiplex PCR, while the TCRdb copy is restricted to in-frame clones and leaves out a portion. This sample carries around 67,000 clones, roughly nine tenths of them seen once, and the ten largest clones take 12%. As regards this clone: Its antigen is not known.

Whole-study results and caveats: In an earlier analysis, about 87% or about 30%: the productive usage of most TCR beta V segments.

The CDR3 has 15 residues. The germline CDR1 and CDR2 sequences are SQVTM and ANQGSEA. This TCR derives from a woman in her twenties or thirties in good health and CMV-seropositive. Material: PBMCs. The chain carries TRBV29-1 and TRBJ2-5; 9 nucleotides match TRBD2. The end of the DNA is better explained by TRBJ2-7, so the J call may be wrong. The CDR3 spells CSVRTRLAENYEQYF. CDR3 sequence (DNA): TGCAGCGTTCGAACCCGACTAGCGGAAAACTACGAGCAGTACTTC.